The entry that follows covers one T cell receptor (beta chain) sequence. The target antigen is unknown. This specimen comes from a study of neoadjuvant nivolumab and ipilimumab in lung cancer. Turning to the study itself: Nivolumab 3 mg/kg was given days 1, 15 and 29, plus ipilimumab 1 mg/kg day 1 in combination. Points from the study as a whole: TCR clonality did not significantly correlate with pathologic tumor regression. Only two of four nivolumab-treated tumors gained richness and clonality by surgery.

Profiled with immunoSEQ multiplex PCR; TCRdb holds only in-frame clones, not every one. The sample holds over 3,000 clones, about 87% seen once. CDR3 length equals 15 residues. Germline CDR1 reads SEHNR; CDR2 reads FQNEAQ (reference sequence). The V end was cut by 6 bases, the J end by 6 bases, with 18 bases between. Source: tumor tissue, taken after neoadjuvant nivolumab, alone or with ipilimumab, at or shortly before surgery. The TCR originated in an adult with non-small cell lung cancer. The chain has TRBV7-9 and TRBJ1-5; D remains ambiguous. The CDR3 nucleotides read TGTGCCAGCAGTAAGACTGATTTGTCGACTCAGCCCCAGCATTTT. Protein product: CASSKTDLSTQPQHF.